Listed below are T cell receptor beta chains from one sample, sequenced in a study of blood T cells in healthy people across ages. TCRdb analysed the 5' RACE reads with MiXCR anew, one entry per CDR3 protein. The sample yields around 940,000 distinct CDR3 sequences, roughly 51% seen once. The sequencing sample was made of blood. These receptors all stem from a woman aged 55-75 years in good health. CDR3s include the opening cysteine and the closing phenylalanine or tryptophan. The D gene is left open where the match is weak. Only some rows state a clone size, as once, few, many or a class for expanded clones.

d_call	clone_size	j_call	v_call	cdr3_nt	cdr3_aa
.	.	TRBJ2-1	TRBV28	TGTGCCAGCAGTTTATCCCCTGGGGGTACTGAGCAGTTCTTC	CASSLSPGGTEQFF
.	.	TRBJ2-1	TRBV20-1	TGCAGTGCTAATGGCCCTACCTACAATGAGCAGTTCTTC	CSANGPTYNEQFF
.	many	TRBJ1-1	TRBV7-9	TGTGCCAGCAGCCGGAATACGAACACTGAAGCTTTCTTT	CASSRNTNTEAFF
TRBD2	.	TRBJ2-6	TRBV7-3	TGTGCCAGCAGCTTCAACCACGGACTAGCGGGAGCTGGGGCCAACGTCCTGACTTTC	CASSFNHGLAGAGANVLTF
.	.	TRBJ2-7	TRBV29-1	TGCAGCGTTTCCCTGGGTCTCTACGAGCAGTACTTC	CSVSLGLYEQYF
TRBD1	few	TRBJ1-1	TRBV3-1	TGTGCCAGCAGCCAAGAAGGGACAGTGAACACTGAAGCTTTCTTT	CASSQEGTVNTEAFF
TRBD1	.	TRBJ2-5	TRBV7-9	TGTGCCAGCAGCTGGGGACAGGGGAAAGAGACCCAGTACTTC	CASSWGQGKETQYF
.	few	TRBJ2-1	TRBV29-1	TGCAGCGTTCGGGCAGAGTACAATGAGCAGTTCTTC	CSVRAEYNEQFF
.	.	TRBJ2-5	TRBV29-1	TGCAGCGTTGTAAGGGTGTCGGTAGAGACCCAGTACTTC	CSVVRVSVETQYF
.	.	TRBJ2-1	TRBV7-3	TGTGCCAGCAGCCAAAGGCCGGATGAGCAGTTCTTC	CASSQRPDEQFF
.	.	TRBJ2-7	TRBV12-3/TRBV12-4	TGTGCCAGCAGTTCGGGGGACAACTCCTACGAGCAGTACTTC	CASSSGDNSYEQYF
TRBD1	.	TRBJ2-6	TRBV7-2	TGTGCCAGCAGCTTCGATACAGGGGCTGGGGCCAACGTCCTGACTTTC	CASSFDTGAGANVLTF
.	few	TRBJ2-5	TRBV7-2	TGTGCCAGCAGCTTAGAACGGGTGAGGGAGACCCAGTACTTC	CASSLERVRETQYF
.	few	TRBJ1-5	TRBV12-3/TRBV12-4	TGTGCCAGCAGCCCTCTGAACGGGGTAATCAATCAGCCCCAGCATTTT	CASSPLNGVINQPQHF
.	.	TRBJ1-2	TRBV20-1	TGCAGTGCTCTAATTGATCCACTATGGTCCTATGGCTACACCTTC	CSALIDPLWSYGYTF
.	.	TRBJ2-3	TRBV20-1	TGCAGTGCTAACGTCCCAAGCGTTTTGGATACGCAGTATTTT	CSANVPSVLDTQYF
TRBD2	few	TRBJ2-7	TRBV28	TGTGCCAGCATCCCAGCGGGAGTTGCCTACGAGCAGTACTTC	CASIPAGVAYEQYF
TRBD1	.	TRBJ2-7	TRBV18	TGTGCCAGCTCAAGACAGGGACCCGGGCACTACGAGCAGTACTTC	CASSRQGPGHYEQYF
TRBD1	many	TRBJ2-5	TRBV5-1	TGCGCCAGCAGCTTTGGCAGGGGGCAAGAGACCCAGTACTTC	CASSFGRGQETQYF
.	.	TRBJ1-2	TRBV2	TGTGCCAGCAGTGAGCAGGGCTCCTATGGCTACACCTTC	CASSEQGSYGYTF
TRBD2	.	TRBJ2-7	TRBV20-1	TGCAGTGGGACTAGCGGGAGACAATACGAGCAGTACTTC	CSGTSGRQYEQYF
TRBD2	.	TRBJ2-2	TRBV3-1	TGTGCCAGCAGTTGGGGGACTACTTTCACCGGGGAGCTGTTTTTT	CASSWGTTFTGELFF
.	once	TRBJ2-6	TRBV5-1	TGCGCCAGCAAATTGGGACACTACTCTGGGGCCAACGTCCTGACTTTC	CASKLGHYSGANVLTF
TRBD2	.	TRBJ2-1	TRBV5-1	TGCGCCAGCCGACTAGCCTCCAACAATGAGCAGTTCTTC	CASRLASNNEQFF
.	.	TRBJ2-2	TRBV7-8	TGTGCCAGCAGCTTACGGGGGTTATCCAACACCGGGGAGCTGTTTTTT	CASSLRGLSNTGELFF
.	.	TRBJ1-5	TRBV6-2/TRBV6-3	TGTGCCAGCAGAACAGGGACGGATCAGCCCCAGCATTTT	CASRTGTDQPQHF
TRBD2	.	TRBJ2-1	TRBV20-1	TGCAGTGCAAGTACTAGCGGCTCCTACAATGAGCAGTTCTTC	CSASTSGSYNEQFF
.	few	TRBJ2-3	TRBV28	TGTGCCAGCAGTTTATGGCGCCCAGATACGCAGTATTTT	CASSLWRPDTQYF
TRBD2	.	TRBJ2-3	TRBV28	TGTGCCAGCCGGAGACTAGCGGGAGTTGTGAGCACAGATACGCAGTATTTT	CASRRLAGVVSTDTQYF
.	.	TRBJ2-5	TRBV28	TGTGCCAGCAGCCATGGGCAGGAAATAGAGACCCGGTACTTC	CASSHGQEIETRYF
TRBD1	few	TRBJ1-2	TRBV20-1	TGCAGTGCTAGAATGCCGACAGGGGGATCACTTGGCTACACCTTC	CSARMPTGGSLGYTF
TRBD2	.	TRBJ2-1	TRBV20-1	TGCAGTGCCCAAGCGCTAGCGGGGACCGGGTTCGTGCAGTTCTTC	CSAQALAGTGFVQFF
TRBD2	.	TRBJ2-7	TRBV28	TGTGCCAGCAGGGACTCTAGCGGGATCAGGGCTGGCTACGAGCAGTACTTC	CASRDSSGIRAGYEQYF
.	.	TRBJ2-3	TRBV28	TGTGCCAGCAGTTTATTCGCCGCCAATACGCAGTATTTT	CASSLFAANTQYF
.	many	TRBJ2-4	TRBV28	TGTGCCAGCAGTTTAAGAGCCACCCCCAGGGGACTCAACATTCAGTACTTC	CASSLRATPRGLNIQYF
TRBD2	.	TRBJ2-5	TRBV6-6	TGTGCCAGCAGTTACTCCGGGGGGAAGAAAATGGGGGAGACCCAGTACTTC	CASSYSGGKKMGETQYF
.	.	TRBJ2-1	TRBV4-1	TGCGCCAGCAGGCCGGACCGAACGGGCAATGAGCAGTTCTTC	CASRPDRTGNEQFF
.	few	TRBJ2-2	TRBV4-1	TGCGCCAGCAGCCAAGTCACGAACACCGGGGAGCTGTTTTTT	CASSQVTNTGELFF
.	few	TRBJ2-7	TRBV20-1	TGCAGTGCTAGAACGCCCCAGGGGTGGAACGAGCAGTACTTC	CSARTPQGWNEQYF
.	.	TRBJ2-2	TRBV4-3	TGCGCCAGCAGCCACCGGACAGCTACGAACACCGGGGAGCTGTTTTTT	CASSHRTATNTGELFF
TRBD2	.	TRBJ2-3	TRBV10-1	TGCGCCAGCGAAACAGCGGGAGGGAATACCGATACGCAGTATTTT	CASETAGGNTDTQYF
.	once	TRBJ2-5	TRBV5-6	TGTGCCAGCAGCAACGACTTTTCCCAAGAGACCCAGTACTTC	CASSNDFSQETQYF
.	once	TRBJ1-4	TRBV15	TGTGCCACCAGCAGAGATCTCAACGCCGAAAAACTGTTTTTT	CATSRDLNAEKLFF
.	.	TRBJ2-1	TRBV10-3	TGTGCCATCAGTGAGTCGACGAGCAATGAGCAGTTCTTC	CAISESTSNEQFF
.	.	TRBJ1-5	TRBV7-9	TGTGCCAGCAGCCGGGCCGCTAGCAATCAGCCCCAGCATTTT	CASSRAASNQPQHF
TRBD2	.	TRBJ2-7	TRBV9	TGTGCCAGCAGCGCCGTAGCGGGAGCAACTAGCGAGCAGTACTTC	CASSAVAGATSEQYF
.	.	TRBJ2-7	TRBV29-1	TGCAGCGTTGAAGTGGCCGGTGGGGTGGCGGCCCAGTACTTC	CSVEVAGGVAAQYF
.	.	TRBJ1-1	TRBV29-1	TGCAGCGTTGTGCAGGGGCGAAACACTGAAGCTTTCTTT	CSVVQGRNTEAFF
.	.	TRBJ1-2	TRBV5-1	TGCGCCAGCAGCTTGGAATACGCGGACGGAAGCTACACCTTC	CASSLEYADGSYTF